The clone carrying this T cell receptor beta chain was counted a few times. The data derive from a study of shared T cell receptors in the human thymus. Germline CDR1 LNHNV, CDR2 YYDKDF (reference sequence). CDR3 size: 22 residues. Losses at the gene ends were 8 bases for V and 6 bases for J; bases not matched to a gene: 34. Repertoires were generated with immunoSEQ multiplex PCR, while TCRdb's copy carries only in-frame clones and drops some. The repertoire includes approximately 490,000 clones, around 78% of them detected once, and more than 0.01% sits in the top ten. These data were likewise used in another study, on human thymus T cells.

The sequencing sample was made of thymocytes. This receptor was taken from a boy under two years old with a congenital heart defect. The V gene is TRBV15, the J gene TRBJ1-5; 7 positions match TRBD1. CDR3 loop: CATSFEGLAGQGVAPGPQPQHF. The CDR3 nucleotides are TGTGCCACCTCATTTGAGGGTCTGGCAGGGCAGGGGGTGGCCCCTGGCCCTCAGCCCCAGCATTTT.